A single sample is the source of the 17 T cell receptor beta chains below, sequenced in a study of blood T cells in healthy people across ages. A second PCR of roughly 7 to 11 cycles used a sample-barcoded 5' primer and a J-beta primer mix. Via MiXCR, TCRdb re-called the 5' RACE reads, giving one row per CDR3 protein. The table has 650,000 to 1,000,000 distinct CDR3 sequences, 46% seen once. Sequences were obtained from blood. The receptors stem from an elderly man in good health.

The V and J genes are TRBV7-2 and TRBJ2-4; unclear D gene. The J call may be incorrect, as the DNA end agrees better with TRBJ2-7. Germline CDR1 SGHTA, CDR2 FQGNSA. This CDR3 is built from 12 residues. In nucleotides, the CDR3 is TGTGCCAGCAGCTTAAAGGTATACGAGCAGTACTTC. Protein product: CASSLKVYEQYF.

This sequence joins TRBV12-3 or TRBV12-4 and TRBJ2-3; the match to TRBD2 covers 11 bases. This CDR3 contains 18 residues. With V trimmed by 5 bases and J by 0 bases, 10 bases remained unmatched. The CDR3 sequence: CASSAGLAGRSSTDTQYF. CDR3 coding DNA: TGTGCCAGCAGTGCAGGACTAGCGGGTCGATCTAGCACAGATACGCAGTATTTT.

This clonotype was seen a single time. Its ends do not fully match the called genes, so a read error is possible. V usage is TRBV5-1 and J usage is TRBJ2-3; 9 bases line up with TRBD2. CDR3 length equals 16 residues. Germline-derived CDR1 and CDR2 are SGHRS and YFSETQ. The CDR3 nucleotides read TGCGCCAGTAGCTTGGGCTTAGCGGGAGTCCCAGATACGCAGTATTTT. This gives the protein CASSLGLAGVPDTQYF. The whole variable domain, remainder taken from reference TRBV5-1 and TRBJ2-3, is KAGVTQTPRYLIKTRGQQVTLSCSPISGHRSVSWYQQTPGQGLQFLFEYFSETQRNKGNFPGRFSGRQFSNSRSEMNVSTLELGDSALYLCASSLGLAGVPDTQYFGPGTRLTVL.

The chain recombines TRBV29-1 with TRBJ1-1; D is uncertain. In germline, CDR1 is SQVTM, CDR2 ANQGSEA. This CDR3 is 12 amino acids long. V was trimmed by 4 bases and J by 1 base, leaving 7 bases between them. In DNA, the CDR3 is TGCAGCGTTGCTAGTCCGAACACTGAAGCTTTCTTT. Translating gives CSVASPNTEAFF.

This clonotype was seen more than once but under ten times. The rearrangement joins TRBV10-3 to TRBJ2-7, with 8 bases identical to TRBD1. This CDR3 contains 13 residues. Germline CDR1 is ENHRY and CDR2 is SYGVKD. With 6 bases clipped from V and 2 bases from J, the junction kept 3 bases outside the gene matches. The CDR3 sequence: CAISKTGAYEQYF. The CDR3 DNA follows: TGTGCCATCAGCAAGACAGGGGCCTACGAGCAGTACTTC.

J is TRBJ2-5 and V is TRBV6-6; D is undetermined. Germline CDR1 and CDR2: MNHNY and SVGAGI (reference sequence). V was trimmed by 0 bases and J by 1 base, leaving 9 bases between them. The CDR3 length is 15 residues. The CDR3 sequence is CASSYSTEPQETQYF. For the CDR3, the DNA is TGTGCCAGCAGTTACTCGACCGAACCCCAAGAGACCCAGTACTTC.

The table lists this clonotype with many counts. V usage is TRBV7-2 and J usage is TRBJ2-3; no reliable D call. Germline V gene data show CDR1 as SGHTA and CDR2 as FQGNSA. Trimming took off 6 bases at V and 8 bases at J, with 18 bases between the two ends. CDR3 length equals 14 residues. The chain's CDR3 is CASSHGRRVGTQYF. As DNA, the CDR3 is TGTGCCAGCAGTCATGGACGTCGGGTCGGTACGCAGTATTTT.

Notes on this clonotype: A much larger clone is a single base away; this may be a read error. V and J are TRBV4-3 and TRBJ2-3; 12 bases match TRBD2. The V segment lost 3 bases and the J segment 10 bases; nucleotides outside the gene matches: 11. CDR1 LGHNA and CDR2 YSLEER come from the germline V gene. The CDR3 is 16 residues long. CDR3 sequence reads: CASSHQRWTSGTPQYF. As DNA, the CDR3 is TGCGCCAGCAGCCACCAAAGGTGGACTAGCGGGACCCCGCAGTATTTT.

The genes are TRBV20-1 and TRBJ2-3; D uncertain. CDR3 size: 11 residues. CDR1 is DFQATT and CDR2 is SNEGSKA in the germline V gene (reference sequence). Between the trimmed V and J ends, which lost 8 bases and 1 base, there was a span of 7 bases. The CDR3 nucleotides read TGCAGTATTGTCCGCACAGATACGCAGTATTTT. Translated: CSIVRTDTQYF.

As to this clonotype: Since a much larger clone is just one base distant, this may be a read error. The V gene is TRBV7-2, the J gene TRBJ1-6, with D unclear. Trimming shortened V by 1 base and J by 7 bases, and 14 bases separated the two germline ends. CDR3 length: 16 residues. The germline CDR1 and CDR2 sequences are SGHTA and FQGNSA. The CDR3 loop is CASSLGLGGVNSPLHF. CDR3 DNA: TGTGCCAGCAGCTTAGGACTTGGCGGGGTCAATTCACCCCTCCACTTT.

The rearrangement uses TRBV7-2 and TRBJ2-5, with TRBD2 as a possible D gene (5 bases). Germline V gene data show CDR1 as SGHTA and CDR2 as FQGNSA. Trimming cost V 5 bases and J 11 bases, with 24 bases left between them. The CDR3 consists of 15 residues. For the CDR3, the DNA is TGTGCCAGCAGCCCAACCGGAGGTAGCAGCAATGAGCAGTACTTC. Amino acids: CASSPTGGSSNEQYF.

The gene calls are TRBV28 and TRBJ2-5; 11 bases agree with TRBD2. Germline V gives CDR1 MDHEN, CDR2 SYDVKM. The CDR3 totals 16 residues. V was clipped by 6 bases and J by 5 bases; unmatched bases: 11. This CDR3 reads CASSHLTSGSHETQYF. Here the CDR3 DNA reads TGTGCCAGCAGCCACCTCACTAGCGGGAGCCACGAGACCCAGTACTTC. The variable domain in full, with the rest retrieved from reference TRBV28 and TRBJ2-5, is DVKVTQSSRYLVKRTGEKVFLECVQDMDHENMFWYRQDPGLGLRLIYFSYDVKMKEKGDIPEGYSVSREKKERFSLILESASTNQTSMYLCASSHLTSGSHETQYFGPGTRLLVL.

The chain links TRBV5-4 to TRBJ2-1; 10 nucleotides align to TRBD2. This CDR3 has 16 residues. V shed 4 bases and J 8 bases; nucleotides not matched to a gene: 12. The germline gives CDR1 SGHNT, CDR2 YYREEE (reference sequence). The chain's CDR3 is CASSGIAGGQGDEQFF. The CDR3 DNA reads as TGTGCCAGCAGCGGAATAGCGGGGGGCCAAGGGGATGAGCAGTTCTTC.

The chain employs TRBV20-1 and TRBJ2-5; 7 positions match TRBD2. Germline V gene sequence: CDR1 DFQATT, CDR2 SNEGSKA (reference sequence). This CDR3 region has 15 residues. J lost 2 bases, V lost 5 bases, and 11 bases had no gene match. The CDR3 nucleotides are TGCAGTGCTGGGAGAGAGAGTAGCGGGCAAGAGACCCAGTACTTC. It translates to CSAGRESSGQETQYF.

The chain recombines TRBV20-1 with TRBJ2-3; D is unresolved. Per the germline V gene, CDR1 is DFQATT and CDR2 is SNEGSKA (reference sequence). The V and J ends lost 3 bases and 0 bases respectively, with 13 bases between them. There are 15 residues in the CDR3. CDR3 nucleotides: TGCAGTGCTAGTTCGGTACTCACTAGCACAGATACGCAGTATTTT. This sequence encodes CSASSVLTSTDTQYF.

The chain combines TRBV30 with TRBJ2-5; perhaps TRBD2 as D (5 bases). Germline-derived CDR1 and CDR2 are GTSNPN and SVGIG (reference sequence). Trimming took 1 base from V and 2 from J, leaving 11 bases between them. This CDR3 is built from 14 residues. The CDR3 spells CAWSDQRIQETQYF. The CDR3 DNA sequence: TGTGCCTGGAGTGATCAGCGGATACAAGAGACCCAGTACTTC.

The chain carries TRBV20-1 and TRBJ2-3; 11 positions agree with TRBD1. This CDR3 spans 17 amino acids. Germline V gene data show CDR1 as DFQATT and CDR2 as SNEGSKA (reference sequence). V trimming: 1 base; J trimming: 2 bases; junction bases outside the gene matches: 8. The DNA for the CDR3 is TGCAGTGCTAGAGCAGGGACAGGGGGAATTACCACAGATACGCAGTATTTT. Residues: CSARAGTGGITTDTQYF.